This T cell receptor (beta chain) emerged from a study of T cell changes during pregnancy in multiple sclerosis. TCRdb keeps only in-frame clones here, not all; method: immunoSEQ multiplex PCR. The repertoire holds around 23,000 clones, with approximately 95% as singletons. Per the germline V gene, CDR1 is GTSNPN and CDR2 is SVGIG (reference sequence). There are 14 residues in the CDR3. The V call is TRBV30, the J call TRBJ2-5; possibly TRBD1 for D (5 bases). The DNA end lines up better with TRBJ2-7; the J call may be wrong. Specimen: CD8+ T cells from peripheral blood mononuclear cells, collected in the third trimester of pregnancy. The receptor comes from a female donor with multiple sclerosis, enrolled in a pregnancy study. The CDR3 nucleotides read TGTGCCTGGAGTGTGCAGGGTTCAGCCTACGAGCAGTACTTC. This sequence encodes CAWSVQGSAYEQYF.